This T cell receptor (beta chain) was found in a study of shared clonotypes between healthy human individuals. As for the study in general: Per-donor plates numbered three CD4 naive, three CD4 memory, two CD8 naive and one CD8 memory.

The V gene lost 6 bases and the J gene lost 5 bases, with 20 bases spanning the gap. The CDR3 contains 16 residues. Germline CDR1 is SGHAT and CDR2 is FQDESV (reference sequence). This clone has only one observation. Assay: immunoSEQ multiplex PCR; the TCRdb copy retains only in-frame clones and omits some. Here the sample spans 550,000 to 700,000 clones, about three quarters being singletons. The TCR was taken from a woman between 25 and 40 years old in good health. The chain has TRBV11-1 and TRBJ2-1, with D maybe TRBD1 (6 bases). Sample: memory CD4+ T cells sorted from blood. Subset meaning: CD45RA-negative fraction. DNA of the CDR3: TGTGCCAGCAGTTCTCCGATTAGGGGGTCGAACAATGAGCAGTTCTTC. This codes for CASSSPIRGSNNEQFF.